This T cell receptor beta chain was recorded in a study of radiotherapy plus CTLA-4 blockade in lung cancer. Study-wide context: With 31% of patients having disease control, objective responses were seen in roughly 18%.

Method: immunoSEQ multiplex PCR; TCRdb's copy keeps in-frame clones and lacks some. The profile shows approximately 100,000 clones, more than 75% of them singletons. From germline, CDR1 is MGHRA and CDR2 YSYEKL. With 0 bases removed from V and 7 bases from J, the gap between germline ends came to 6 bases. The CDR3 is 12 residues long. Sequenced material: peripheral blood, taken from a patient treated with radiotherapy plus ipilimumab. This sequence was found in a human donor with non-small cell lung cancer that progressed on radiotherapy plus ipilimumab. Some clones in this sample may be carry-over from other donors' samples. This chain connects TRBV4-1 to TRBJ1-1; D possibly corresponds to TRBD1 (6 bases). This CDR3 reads CASSQDRGEAFF. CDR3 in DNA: TGCGCCAGCAGCCAAGACAGGGGTGAAGCTTTCTTT.